Reported below is one TCR beta chain. The clone's antigen remains unknown. There are no base qualities to consult, and no much larger clone falls within one base. This sample is part of a study of blood T cells in healthy people across ages (dated by TCRdb to 2013 to 2016). General notes on the study: In model experiments, roughly one uniquely barcoded TCR beta cDNA molecule per two T cells was captured by template switching. Using deep sequencing normalized with unique cDNA molecular identifiers, the study measured how TCR beta repertoire diversity changes with age. Four age groups were formed from the donors: young (average around 15 years), middle-aged (just under 40), aged (roughly 58) and long-lived (less than 85). To avoid experimental bias, donors of different ages were distributed randomly across sequencing lanes. Two additional independent replicas of 1 million unique cDNA reads from the same blood draw were analyzed for two donors (one aged 18 to 29 and one aged 80 or older).

Preparation of the library involved 5' RACE. These reads were obtained on an Illumina HiSeq 2500. A second PCR of about 7 to 12 cycles was run with a J-beta primer mix and a sample-barcoded 5' primer. A unique molecular identifier was introduced onto each TCR beta cDNA molecule by a template-switch 5' adaptor carrying 12 random nucleotides. Each sample yielded at least 3 million CDR3-containing paired-end reads. First-strand cDNA synthesis was performed from all RNA using the Mint cDNA synthesis kit, with priming by a TRBC-specific oligonucleotide. Following uracil-DNA glycosylase treatment, a first 18-cycle PCR with universal primers M1SS and BC2_uni_R was performed on all cDNA. Concerning the study's data processing: Each sample was normalized by randomly selecting 1 million high-quality reads, each carrying a distinct molecular identifier. Instead of being binned into consensus sequences, reads with shared molecular identifiers were discarded. CDR3 identification, clonotype clustering and error correction used MiTCR with a Q25 quality threshold and the strictest error-elimination algorithm. A nonparametric unseen species model with Euler transformation was used to estimate a lower bound on total TCR beta diversity. The raw public data were reprocessed by TCRdb itself: fastp quality trimming at Q25, MiXCR clonotype calling, in-frame beta chains only. Rows with a matching CDR3 protein are joined into one entry that keeps the most common DNA and genes. Clone size and V and J calls follow TCRdb, not the original study. The sample table holds hundreds of thousands of distinct CDR3 sequences, of which 32% were seen once. The ten most abundant clones make up roughly 14% of the sample.

The germline V gene (reference sequence) sets CDR1 to SGHKS and CDR2 to YYEKEE. Inclusive of the bounding cysteine and phenylalanine, the CDR3 is 16 residues long. Only the CDR3 region is kept as DNA, spanning 48 bases read in frame from base 1. V sheds 7 bases and J sheds 4 bases, leaving 23 bases between their ends. Donors were a few dozen systemically healthy Caucasian individuals from Russia aged roughly 6 to 100 years. About 10 milliliters of peripheral blood were drawn from each donor into EDTA-treated Vacutainer tubes. Ficoll-Paque density-gradient centrifugation was used to isolate PBMCs, with at least 6.5 million per sample. Total RNA, at least 6 micrograms per sample, was extracted from PBMCs with Trizol reagent. For every donor, flow cytometry on a PBMC aliquot measured the percentage of naive CD45RAhigh/CD27high T cells. Findings and caveats that apply to the study as a whole: As age increased, observed TCR beta diversity per million T cells dropped in a roughly linear way, and a significant reduction was already evident by age 40. Estimates of total diversity based on one million sequenced T cells were considered lower bounds and underestimates. Conclusive comparison of naive and antigen-experienced compartments was prevented by the profiling of bulk unsorted PBMCs. Because the CMV infection status of the donors was unknown, age-related changes in expanded clonotypes may potentially have been confounded. The long-lived group showed more naive CD4+ T cells, fewer expanded clones and increased TCR diversity than the aged group, suggesting age selection. The percentage of naive T cells measured by flow cytometry correlated strongly with observed TCR beta diversity.

The clonotype comes from a woman older than 75 in good health. Donor details come from another sample of the same person, matched by shared clones. The sequencing sample was made of blood. The rearrangement joined TRBV5-5 to TRBJ1-1; the D region possibly corresponds to TRBD1 (6 bases align). The CDR3 protein: CASGTGWGAWSTEAFF. The nucleotide sequence is TGTGCCAGCGGCACGGGTTGGGGGGCATGGAGCACTGAAGCTTTCTTT.